These 17 T cell receptor beta chains originate from one sample sequenced in a study of T cells in Graves' hyperthyroidism and ophthalmopathy. Researchers took RNA transcripts and amplified the TCR beta CDR3 regions from them. Initially, a first-round RT-PCR of the TCR CDR3 employed the HTBI primer set. TCRdb called the multiplex PCR reads again in MiXCR, with one record for every CDR3 protein. The table lists around 240,000 distinct CDR3 sequences, less than 20% of them singletons. Source material: blood. The receptors derive from a woman aged 18 to 35 with Graves' ophthalmopathy.

This clonotype was recorded many times. The chain recombines TRBV28 with TRBJ2-3, with D unclear. CDR1 and CDR2 (germline): MDHEN, SYDVKM. V lost 2 bases and J 0 bases, leaving 12 bases between the germline ends. This CDR3 comprises 16 residues. The CDR3 DNA is TGTGCCAGCAGTTTACCCGGGCCCCATAGCACAGATACGCAGTATTTT. Protein product: CASSLPGPHSTDTQYF.

There are many counts of this clonotype. This clone may be a read error of a much larger clone one base away. This chain links TRBV3-1 with TRBJ1-1; 7 bases are shared with TRBD1. V shed 5 bases, J shed 3 bases, and the junction held 6 bases outside the gene matches. Germline loops: CDR1 LGHDT, CDR2 YNNKEL (reference sequence). This CDR3 is built from 14 residues. CDR3 loop: CASSTQGTDTEAFF. The DNA of the CDR3 is TGTGCCAGCAGCACACAGGGGACGGACACTGAAGCTTTCTTT.

Only one count was recorded for this clonotype. The chain combines TRBV3-1 with TRBJ1-3; TRBD1 matches at 10 bases. V lost 4 bases, J lost 0 bases, and 3 bases stayed unmatched. The CDR3 covers 16 residues. CDR1 and CDR2 (germline): LGHDT, YNNKEL (reference sequence). Written as DNA, the CDR3 is TGTGCCAGCAGCCGACAGGGGGCCAGCTCTGGAAACACCATATATTTT. Its protein is CASSRQGASSGNTIYF.

This clonotype was recorded at least ten times. The chain joins TRBV7-9 to TRBJ1-2; D might be TRBD1 (5 bases). The CDR3 has 16 residues. CDR1 SEHNR and CDR2 FQNEAQ come from the germline V gene (reference sequence). V lost 5 bases and J lost 2, with 18 bases in between. The CDR3 loop reads CASSRVEGSWNYGYTF. The CDR3, as DNA: TGTGCCAGCAGCCGAGTGGAGGGGTCCTGGAACTATGGCTACACCTTC.

This clonotype was seen once. A clone one base away is much larger, so this may be a read error. The chain has TRBV15 and TRBJ1-5; no reliable D call. The CDR3 sequence is 12 residues long. V gave up 1 base and J gave up 4 bases, with 2 bases separating them. The germline V gene encodes CDR1 LNHNV and CDR2 YYDKDF (reference sequence). CDR3 sequence: CATSRGNQPQHF. The CDR3 region has the DNA TGTGCCACCAGCAGAGGTAATCAGCCCCAGCATTTT.

This clonotype came up many times. V is TRBV6-2 or TRBV6-3 and J is TRBJ2-2; D remains ambiguous. Trimming stripped 2 bases from V and 7 bases from J, with 8 bases between. The CDR3 is 13 residues long. CDR1 and CDR2 (germline): MNHEY, SVGEGT. Written as DNA, the CDR3 is TGTGCCAGCAGTTACGTCGGAGTCGGGGAGCTGTTTTTT. Translating gives CASSYVGVGELFF.

Many counts were recorded for this clonotype. The J gene is TRBJ2-5, the V gene TRBV19; D uncertain. The CDR3 consists of 13 residues. CDR1 and CDR2 (germline): LNHDA, SQIVND (reference sequence). The V and J ends lost 3 bases and 0 bases respectively, with 5 bases between them. The CDR3 spells CASSIRYQETQYF. The CDR3 bases are TGTGCCAGTAGTATCCGATACCAAGAGACCCAGTACTTC.

This chain joins TRBV7-2 and TRBJ1-1, with no clear D. The CDR3 runs 15 residues. The germline V and J ends were trimmed by 5 bases and 4 bases, with 17 bases remaining between them. Germline V gives CDR1 SGHTA, CDR2 FQGNSA. The CDR3 spells CASSPRLGRGTEAFF. Written as DNA, the CDR3 is TGTGCCAGCAGCCCCCGACTAGGGCGAGGCACTGAAGCTTTCTTT.

At least ten counts were recorded for this clonotype. The V call is TRBV5-6, the J call TRBJ1-1, with D perhaps TRBD1 (6 bases). CDR1 and CDR2 (germline): SGHDT, YYEEEE. V dropped 0 bases and J dropped 5 bases, with 17 bases sitting between them. The CDR3 has 16 amino acids. The CDR3 sequence: CASSLANGGARTEAFF. In DNA, the CDR3 is TGTGCCAGCAGCTTGGCCAATGGGGGCGCGAGGACTGAAGCTTTCTTT.

This clonotype was detected many times. The chain couples TRBV7-9 to TRBJ2-5; D uncertain. V lost 6 bases, J lost 2 bases, and 7 bases lay in between. Germline CDR1 and CDR2: SEHNR and FQNEAQ (reference sequence). The CDR3 has 12 amino acids. In DNA, the CDR3 is TGTGCCAGCAGTTCGAGTCAAGAGACCCAGTACTTC. Translated, it gives CASSSSQETQYF.

This clonotype was recorded many times. The gene calls are TRBV28 and TRBJ2-3; D is undetermined. The germline V gene has CDR1 MDHEN and CDR2 SYDVKM. Trimming cost V 2 bases and J 5 bases, with 8 bases left between them. This CDR3 has 13 residues. CDR3 amino acids: CASSLLGRDTQYF. The DNA for the CDR3 is TGTGCCAGCAGTTTACTTGGGCGAGATACGCAGTATTTT.

At least ten counts were recorded for this clonotype. The V call is TRBV5-5, the J call TRBJ1-4; 8 nucleotides align to TRBD1. There are 16 residues in the CDR3. Germline CDR1 and CDR2: SGHKS and YYEKEE (reference sequence). Losses at the gene ends were 1 base for V and 2 bases for J; bases not matched to a gene: 4. The CDR3 sequence is CASSLPRQGTNEKLFF. As DNA, the CDR3 is TGTGCCAGCAGCTTGCCAAGACAGGGGACTAATGAAAAACTGTTTTTT.

This clonotype was counted ten times or more. V usage is TRBV5-8 and J usage is TRBJ1-2, with 7 bases identical to TRBD1. CDR3 length: 14 residues. CDR1 is SGHTS, CDR2 YDEGEE, per germline. V lost 4 bases, J lost 4 bases, and 7 bases stayed unmatched. CDR3 bases: TGTGCCAGCAGCCAACAGGGGCCTATCTATGGCTACACCTTC. Translating gives CASSQQGPIYGYTF.

Remarks on this clonotype: Germline is not matched at one junction end, which may reflect a read error. This rearrangement joins TRBV10-1 to TRBJ2-5; weak D call: TRBD2 (6 bases). The length of the CDR3 is 10 residues. From germline, CDR1 is WNHNN and CDR2 SYGVQD (reference sequence). CDR3 nucleotide sequence: TGTGCCACGGGGGAAGAGACCCAGTACTTC. Amino acid sequence: CATGEETQYF.

As regards this clonotype: The junction departs from the called germline gene at one end, perhaps through a read error. The chain is built from TRBV4-1 and TRBJ2-3; 7 bases fit TRBD1. This CDR3 comprises 14 residues. From germline, CDR1 is MGHRA and CDR2 YSYEKL. This chain's CDR3 is CAGSQDRDLDTQYF. CDR3 DNA sequence: TGCGCCGGCAGCCAAGACAGGGACCTTGATACGCAGTATTTT.

This clonotype was seen repeatedly, ten times or more. V gene TRBV20-1 combines with J gene TRBJ2-5; perhaps D is TRBD1 or TRBD2 (5 bases each). Germline CDR1 DFQATT, CDR2 SNEGSKA (reference sequence). This CDR3 comprises 13 residues. V was trimmed by 6 bases and J by 3 bases, leaving 14 bases between them. CDR3 region: CSAGTGTKETQYF. The DNA of the CDR3 is TGCAGTGCGGGGACCGGGACCAAAGAGACCCAGTACTTC.

V usage is TRBV25-1 and J usage is TRBJ2-3; 7 bases are a match to TRBD1. The CDR3 extends over 19 amino acids. Germline V lookup: CDR1 MGHDK, CDR2 SYGVNS. V shed 5 bases, J shed 0 bases, and the junction held 17 bases outside the gene matches. As DNA, the CDR3 is TGTGCCAGCAGTCCAAGTTGGGGGACAGACACCGCTAGCACAGATACGCAGTATTTT. Translation gives CASSPSWGTDTASTDTQYF.